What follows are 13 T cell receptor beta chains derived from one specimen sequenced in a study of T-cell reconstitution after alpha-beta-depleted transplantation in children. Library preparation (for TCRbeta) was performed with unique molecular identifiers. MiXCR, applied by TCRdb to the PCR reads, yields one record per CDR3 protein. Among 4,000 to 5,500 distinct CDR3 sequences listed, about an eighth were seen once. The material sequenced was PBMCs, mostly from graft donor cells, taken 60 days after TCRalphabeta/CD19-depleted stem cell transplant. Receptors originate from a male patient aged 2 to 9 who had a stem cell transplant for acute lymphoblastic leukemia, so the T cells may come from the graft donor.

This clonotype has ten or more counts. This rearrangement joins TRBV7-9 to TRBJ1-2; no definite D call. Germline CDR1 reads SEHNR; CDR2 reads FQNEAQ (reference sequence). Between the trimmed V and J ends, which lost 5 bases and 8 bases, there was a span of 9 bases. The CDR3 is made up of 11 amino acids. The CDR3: CASSRVWGYTF. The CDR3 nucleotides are TGTGCCAGCAGCCGAGTCTGGGGCTACACCTTC.

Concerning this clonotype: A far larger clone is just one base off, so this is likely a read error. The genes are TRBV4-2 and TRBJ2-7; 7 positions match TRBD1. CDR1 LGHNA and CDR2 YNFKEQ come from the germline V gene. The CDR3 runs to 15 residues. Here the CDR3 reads CAISHKGQQGYEQYF. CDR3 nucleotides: TGTGCCATCAGCCATAAGGGACAGCAAGGTTACGAGCAGTACTTC.

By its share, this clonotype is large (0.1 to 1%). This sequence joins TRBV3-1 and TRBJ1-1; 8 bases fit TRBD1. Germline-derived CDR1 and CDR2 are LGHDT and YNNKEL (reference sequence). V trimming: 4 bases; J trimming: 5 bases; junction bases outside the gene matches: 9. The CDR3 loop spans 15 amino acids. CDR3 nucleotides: TGTGCCAGCAGCCGGGACAGGACGTGGGGTACTGAAGCTTTCTTT. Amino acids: CASSRDRTWGTEAFF.

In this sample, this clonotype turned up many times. The CDR3 bases are TGTGCCACCCGGGCGGCCGCGAACACCGGGGAGCTGTTTTTT. Translated: CATRAAANTGELFF. V usage is TRBV15 and J usage is TRBJ2-2, with D uncertain. The length of the CDR3 is 14 residues. Germline CDR1 reads LNHNV; CDR2 reads YYDKDF (reference sequence). Deletions cut 8 bases from V and 0 bases from J, with 10 bases between.

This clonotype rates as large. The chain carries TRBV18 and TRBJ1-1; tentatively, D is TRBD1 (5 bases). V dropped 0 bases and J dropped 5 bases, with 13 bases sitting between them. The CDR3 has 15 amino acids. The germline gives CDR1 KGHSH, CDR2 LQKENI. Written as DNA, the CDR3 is TGTGCCAGCTCACCACCGGGGGGAATAGGGACTGAAGCTTTCTTT. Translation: CASSPPGGIGTEAFF.

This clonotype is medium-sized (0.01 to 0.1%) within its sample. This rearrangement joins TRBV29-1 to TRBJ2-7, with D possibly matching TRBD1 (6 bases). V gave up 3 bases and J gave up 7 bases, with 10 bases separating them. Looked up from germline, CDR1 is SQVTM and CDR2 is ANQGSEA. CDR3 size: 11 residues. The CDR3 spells CSVDSGVEQYF. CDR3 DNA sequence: TGCAGCGTTGACTCAGGGGTAGAGCAGTACTTC.

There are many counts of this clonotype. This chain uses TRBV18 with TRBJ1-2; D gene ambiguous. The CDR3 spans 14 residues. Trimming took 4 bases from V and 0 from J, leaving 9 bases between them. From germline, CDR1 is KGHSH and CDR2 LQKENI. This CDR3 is CASSLDGSNYGYTF. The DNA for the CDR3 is TGTGCCAGCTCACTCGACGGGTCTAACTATGGCTACACCTTC. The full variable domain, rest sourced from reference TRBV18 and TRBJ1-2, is NAGVMQNPRHLVRRRGQEARLRCSPMKGHSHVYWYRQLPEEGLKFMVYLQKENIIDESGMPKERFSAEFPKEGPSILRIQQVVRGDSAAYFCASSLDGSNYGYTFGSGTRLTVV.

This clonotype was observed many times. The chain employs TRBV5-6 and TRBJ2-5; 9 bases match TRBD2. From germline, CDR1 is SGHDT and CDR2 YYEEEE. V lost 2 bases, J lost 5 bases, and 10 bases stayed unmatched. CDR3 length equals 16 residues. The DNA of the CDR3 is TGTGCCAGCAGCTTTTTCCCGGTAGCGGGAGACGAGACCCAGTACTTC. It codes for CASSFFPVAGDETQYF.

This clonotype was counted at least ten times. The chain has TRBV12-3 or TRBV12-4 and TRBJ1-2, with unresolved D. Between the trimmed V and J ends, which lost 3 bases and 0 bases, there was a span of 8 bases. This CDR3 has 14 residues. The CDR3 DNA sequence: TGTGCCAGCAGTTTCAGCAGGCCTAACTATGGCTACACCTTC. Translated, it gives CASSFSRPNYGYTF.

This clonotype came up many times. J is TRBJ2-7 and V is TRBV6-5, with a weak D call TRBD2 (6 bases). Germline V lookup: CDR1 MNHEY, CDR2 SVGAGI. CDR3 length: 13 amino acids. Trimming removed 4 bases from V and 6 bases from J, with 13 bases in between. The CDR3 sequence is CASSFWRGGEQYF. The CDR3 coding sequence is TGTGCCAGCAGTTTCTGGCGGGGAGGCGAGCAGTACTTC.

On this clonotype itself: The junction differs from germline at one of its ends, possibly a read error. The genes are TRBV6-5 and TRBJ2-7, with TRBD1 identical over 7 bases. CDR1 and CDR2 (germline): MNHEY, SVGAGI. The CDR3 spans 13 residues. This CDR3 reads CASSHRKGAVPNF. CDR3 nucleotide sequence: TGTGCCAGCAGTCACCGAAAGGGGGCAGTACCAAACTTC.

The CDR3 region has the DNA TGTACTGAGGTCCAGCTTCTTGGGGGACTGTGTAGCAATCAGCCCCAGCATTTT. Amino acids: CTEVQLLGGLCSNQPQHF. The chain joins TRBV25-1 to TRBJ1-5; D might be TRBD1 (5 bases). Germline CDR1 and CDR2: MGHDK and SYGVNS. The CDR3 covers 18 residues. Based on the CDR3 plus reference TRBV25-1 and TRBJ1-5, the full variable domain is EADIYQTPRYLVIGTGKKITLECSQTMGHDKMYWYQQDPGMELHLIHYSYGVNSTEKGDLSSESTVSRIRTEHFPLTLESARPSHTSQYLCTEVQLLGGLCSNQPQHFGDGTRLSIL.

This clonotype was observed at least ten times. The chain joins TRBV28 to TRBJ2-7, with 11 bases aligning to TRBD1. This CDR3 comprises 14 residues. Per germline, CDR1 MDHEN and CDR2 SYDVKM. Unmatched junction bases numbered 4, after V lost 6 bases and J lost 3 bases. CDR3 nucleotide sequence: TGTGCCAGCAGGCGGACAGGGGGCGTCTACGAGCAGTACTTC. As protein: CASRRTGGVYEQYF.